A single sample gave rise to the 31 T cell receptor beta chains below, sequenced in a study of human T cells and chemical hapten exposure. Time point specified: pre-sensitization, week 0. Stated treatment: therapeutic diphenylcyclopropenone sensitization with weekly scalp DPC. TCRdb passed the RACE reads through MiXCR, listing each CDR3 protein once. The data contain approximately 57,000 distinct CDR3 sequences, roughly a tenth of them singletons. The input for sequencing was whole blood, taken in connection with sensitization to the hapten diphenylcyclopropenone (DPC). These receptors originate from a man aged 35-49 years with alopecia areata. Some clones in this sample may be carry-over from other donors' samples.

The chain is built from TRBV6-6 and TRBJ1-2, with 11 positions matching TRBD1. Germline-derived CDR1 and CDR2 are MNHNY and SVGAGI (reference sequence). This CDR3 is built from 15 residues. With 4 bases clipped from V and 6 bases from J, the junction kept 7 bases outside the gene matches. CDR3 protein: CASSSTGQGDDGYTF. For the CDR3, the DNA is TGTGCCAGCAGTTCCACGGGACAGGGGGACGATGGCTACACCTTC.

This clonotype has only a few counts. The chain is built from TRBV18 and TRBJ2-4; the D gene is possibly TRBD1 (5 bases). Trimming left V 4 bases short and J 0 bases short, with 13 bases between. Looked up from germline, CDR1 is KGHSH and CDR2 is LQKENI. The CDR3 sequence is 16 residues long. The chain's CDR3 is CASSQTVDLAKNIQYF. The CDR3 coding sequence is TGTGCCAGCTCACAGACAGTCGACTTAGCCAAAAACATTCAGTACTTC.

This clonotype was recorded many times. The chain carries TRBV12-3 or TRBV12-4 and TRBJ1-4; D gene ambiguous. Trimming pared 3 bases from V and 8 bases from J, leaving 10 bases between. The CDR3 consists of 13 residues. The CDR3 DNA reads TGTGCCAGCAGTTTTCGTACGCCCGAAAAACTGTTTTTT. This translates into CASSFRTPEKLFF.

In this sample, this clonotype turned up many times. The V call is TRBV28, the J call TRBJ2-2, with D hard to call. Germline assignment: CDR1 MDHEN and CDR2 SYDVKM. The CDR3 extends over 12 amino acids. V dropped 11 bases and J dropped 6 bases, with 13 bases sitting between them. CDR3 loop: CASSSNAGELFF. The CDR3 DNA follows: TGTGCCTCCTCCTCAAACGCCGGGGAGCTGTTTTTT.

The J gene is TRBJ2-3, the V gene TRBV7-2; 9 nucleotides agree with TRBD2. The CDR3 is made up of 16 amino acids. Germline values: CDR1 SGHTA, CDR2 FQGNSA. The V segment lost 3 bases and the J segment 2 bases; nucleotides outside the gene matches: 6. CDR3 sequence: CASSLGLAGITDTQYF. DNA of the CDR3: TGTGCCAGCAGCTTGGGGCTAGCGGGGATCACAGATACGCAGTATTTT.

This clonotype was seen repeatedly, ten times or more. The V gene is TRBV20-1, the J gene TRBJ2-7; TRBD2 aligns across 9 bases. The trim removed 5 bases at V and 2 bases at J, leaving 4 bases unmatched. This CDR3 contains 13 residues. CDR1 is DFQATT, CDR2 SNEGSKA, per germline (reference sequence). CDR3 DNA: TGCAGTGCTTCGACTAGCGGAGCCTACGAGCAGTACTTC. Translation: CSASTSGAYEQYF.

The chain is built from TRBV10-3 and TRBJ2-5, with D tentatively TRBD1 (5 bases). Germline CDR1 ENHRY, CDR2 SYGVKD. The CDR3 is 12 residues long. Deletions cut 4 bases from V and 5 bases from J, with 8 bases between. CDR3 region: CAISGQTETQYF. CDR3 DNA: TGTGCCATCAGTGGACAGACCGAGACCCAGTACTTC.

This clonotype has more than one count but fewer than ten. The chain recombines TRBV28 with TRBJ2-7, with D unresolved. Looked up from germline, CDR1 is MDHEN and CDR2 is SYDVKM. Trimming removed 2 bases from V and 0 bases from J, with 11 bases in between. This CDR3 has 15 amino acids. DNA for the CDR3: TGTGCCAGCAGTTTAGCCAGTTCACGCTCCTACGAGCAGTACTTC. Protein sequence: CASSLASSRSYEQYF.

The rearrangement uses TRBV5-1 and TRBJ2-5; TRBD1 might be the D (6 bases). Germline V gene data show CDR1 as SGHRS and CDR2 as YFSETQ. Deletions cut 4 bases from V and 5 bases from J, with 15 bases between. The CDR3 contains 14 residues. The CDR3 reads CASSPDRPRETQYF. CDR3 coding DNA: TGCGCCAGCAGCCCCGACAGGCCGCGGGAGACCCAGTACTTC.

The gene calls are TRBV7-2 and TRBJ1-2, with TRBD1 matching 9 bases. The CDR3 runs to 13 residues. Germline CDR1 and CDR2: SGHTA and FQGNSA. The junction had 15 bases not matched to a gene; V was cut back by 8 bases and J by 14 bases. CDR3 residues: CASWGSSGQGKTF. In nucleotides, the CDR3 is TGTGCCAGCTGGGGGAGCTCAGGACAGGGGAAAACCTTC.

The chain couples TRBV19 to TRBJ2-2; D is unresolved. Germline CDR1 and CDR2: LNHDA and SQIVND (reference sequence). The germline V and J ends were trimmed by 4 bases and 2 bases, with 8 bases remaining between them. CDR3 length: 14 amino acids. The CDR3 coding sequence is TGTGCCAGTAGTACAAAGGACAACACCGGGGAGCTGTTTTTT. Its protein is CASSTKDNTGELFF.

The V call is TRBV18, the J call TRBJ2-1; TRBD2 is a possible D gene (6 bases). The CDR3 contains 15 residues. From germline, CDR1 is KGHSH and CDR2 LQKENI. V shed 6 bases and J shed 3 bases, with 15 bases lying between them. Here the CDR3 reads CASSPRTGLYNEQFF. The CDR3 region has the DNA TGTGCCAGCTCTCCTAGAACGGGACTCTACAATGAGCAGTTCTTC.

The chain uses TRBV6-4 and TRBJ2-2; unclear D gene. The V gene lost 2 bases and the J gene lost 3 bases, with 4 bases spanning the gap. Germline values: CDR1 MRHNA, CDR2 SNTAGT. The CDR3 is 13 amino acids. CDR3 in amino acids: CASSDRDTGELFF. The CDR3 region has the DNA TGTGCCAGCAGTGACAGGGACACCGGGGAGCTGTTTTTT.

This sequence joins TRBV5-1 and TRBJ2-7; the match to TRBD2 covers 15 bases. CDR1 and CDR2 from the germline V gene are SGHRS and YFSETQ. This CDR3 is built from 16 residues. J gave up 7 bases and V 3 bases, and 8 bases lay outside the gene matches. The CDR3, as DNA: TGCGCCAGCAGCTCCGGACTAGCGGGAGGGCTAGGTGAGCAGTACTTC. It codes for CASSSGLAGGLGEQYF.

This clonotype was picked up many times. CDR3 nucleotide sequence: TGCGCCAGCAGCTCCCAGAGAAGCAGCCTCCACAATGAGCAGTTCTTC. Translation: CASSSQRSSLHNEQFF. This chain connects TRBV4-3 to TRBJ2-1; the D is unclear. V lost 5 bases to trimming and J lost 5 bases, with 19 bases between them. Germline V gene data show CDR1 as LGHNA and CDR2 as YSLEER. This CDR3 is built from 16 residues.

This clonotype came up a few times. The chain combines TRBV28 with TRBJ2-5; the D is unclear. This CDR3 spans 13 amino acids. The ends were cut back, 2 bases at V and 0 bases at J, with 4 bases in the middle. Germline CDR1 is MDHEN and CDR2 is SYDVKM. CDR3 region: CASSLLYQETQYF. The CDR3, as DNA: TGTGCCAGCAGTTTACTGTACCAAGAGACCCAGTACTTC.

V is TRBV11-2 and J is TRBJ2-1; 7 bases match TRBD1. The CDR3 spans 13 residues. J was trimmed by 4 bases and V by 5 bases; bases with no gene match: 2. In germline, CDR1 is SGHAT, CDR2 FQNNGV. DNA for the CDR3: TGTGCCAGCAGCATCAGGGGGTACAATGAGCAGTTCTTC. Amino acid sequence: CASSIRGYNEQFF.

This clonotype was counted ten times or more. The chain employs TRBV20-1 and TRBJ2-2, with 10 bases matching TRBD2. The V gene end was trimmed by 1 base and the J gene end by 6 bases; junction bases not matched to a gene: 5. From germline, CDR1 is DFQATT and CDR2 SNEGSKA (reference sequence). CDR3 size: 15 residues. Here the CDR3 DNA reads TGCAGTGCTAGAGTGAGTCTAGCGGGAGCCGGGGAGCTGTTTTTT. It encodes CSARVSLAGAGELFF.

This clonotype was seen at least ten times. CDR3 in amino acids: CASSSLWQGPTYEQYF. CDR3 nucleotide sequence: TGTGCCAGCAGCTCCCTGTGGCAGGGACCCACCTACGAGCAGTACTTC. The chain carries TRBV11-2 and TRBJ2-7, with D tentatively TRBD1 or TRBD2 (5 bases each). V lost 4 bases to trimming and J lost 2 bases, with 18 bases between them. Germline V gene sequence: CDR1 SGHAT, CDR2 FQNNGV. The CDR3 is made up of 16 amino acids.

The rearrangement links TRBV2 to TRBJ2-7, with D maybe TRBD1 (6 bases). The CDR3 runs to 11 residues. CDR1 SNHLY and CDR2 FYNNEI come from the germline V gene. CDR3 sequence (DNA): TGTGCCAGCAGTGTCCGACAGGATCCTGTGGTC. Amino acid sequence: CASSVRQDPVV.

V gene TRBV20-1 combines with J gene TRBJ2-2; 7 nucleotides agree with TRBD2. Looked up from germline, CDR1 is DFQATT and CDR2 is SNEGSKA (reference sequence). J lost 1 base, V lost 3 bases, and 8 bases had no gene match. CDR3 length equals 16 residues. Written as DNA, the CDR3 is TGCAGTGCTAGTCCCCGGCCTAGCGGGAACACCGGGGAGCTGTTTTTT. It yields the protein CSASPRPSGNTGELFF.

This clonotype has a count of ten or more. The chain links TRBV7-8 to TRBJ2-1; D call uncertain. Germline CDR1 reads SGHVS; CDR2 reads FQNEAQ. Deletions cut 2 bases from V and 6 bases from J, with 14 bases between. The CDR3 is made up of 15 amino acids. The CDR3 DNA reads TGTGCCAGCAGCTTATCGGGTTCGAGGAGCAATGAGCAGTTCTTC. Its protein product is CASSLSGSRSNEQFF.

This clonotype is termed medium-sized (0.01 to 0.1%). This chain uses TRBV20-1 with TRBJ2-7, with 7 bases matching TRBD2. The CDR3 loop spans 14 amino acids. Germline V gene sequence: CDR1 DFQATT, CDR2 SNEGSKA (reference sequence). Unmatched junction bases numbered 10, after V lost 0 bases and J lost 8 bases. In nucleotides, the CDR3 is TGCAGTGCTAGAGATGGTCGGACTAGGGCGAAGCAGTACTTC. Its protein is CSARDGRTRAKQYF.

CDR3: CASREDRASEQYF. The DNA of the CDR3 is TGTGCCAGCAGGGAGGACAGGGCGAGCGAGCAGTACTTC. The rearrangement links TRBV25-1 to TRBJ2-7, with 8 bases aligning to TRBD1. V lost 6 bases, J lost 6 bases, and 7 bases stayed unmatched. Germline V gene lookup returns CDR1 MGHDK and CDR2 SYGVNS. The CDR3 totals 13 residues.

The chain uses TRBV30 and TRBJ2-1, with TRBD1 matching over 9 bases. CDR1 GTSNPN and CDR2 SVGIG come from the germline V gene (reference sequence). The trim removed 0 bases at V and 2 bases at J, leaving 8 bases unmatched. The CDR3 consists of 17 residues. This CDR3 is CAWSVGQGKPTYNEQFF. CDR3 bases: TGTGCCTGGAGTGTCGGACAGGGGAAGCCCACCTACAATGAGCAGTTCTTC.

The CDR3 DNA reads as TGCAGTGCTAGAGTTCCAGGGCTGAACACTGAAGCTTTCTTT. Translation gives CSARVPGLNTEAFF. The rearrangement joins TRBV20-1 to TRBJ1-1; D may be TRBD1 (5 bases). The CDR3 is 14 amino acids. V was cut by 1 base and J by 0 bases, with 9 bases left in between. Germline V gene sequence: CDR1 DFQATT, CDR2 SNEGSKA (reference sequence).

This clonotype was observed many times. This chain joins TRBV28 and TRBJ2-1; maybe TRBD2 (6 bases). Trimming pared 2 bases from V and 8 bases from J, leaving 16 bases between. There are 15 residues in the CDR3. Germline values: CDR1 MDHEN, CDR2 SYDVKM. The DNA for the CDR3 is TGTGCCAGCAGTTTAACACGGGAGATAGGGGATGAGCAGTTCTTC. It encodes CASSLTREIGDEQFF.

This clonotype appeared a few times. This chain joins TRBV4-1 and TRBJ1-6; D is perhaps TRBD1 (6 bases). The CDR3 is 17 residues long. The germline gives CDR1 MGHRA, CDR2 YSYEKL. The V end was cut by 3 bases, the J end by 8 bases, with 20 bases between. CDR3 amino acids: CASSQPFSQGSHSPLHF. DNA of the CDR3: TGCGCCAGCAGCCAGCCTTTTTCACAGGGTTCGCATTCACCCCTCCACTTT.

V usage is TRBV7-8 and J usage is TRBJ1-2; D is unclear. The CDR3 consists of 14 residues. V shed 1 base and J shed 4 bases, with 10 bases lying between them. Germline V gene sequence: CDR1 SGHVS, CDR2 FQNEAQ. In nucleotides, the CDR3 is TGTGCCAGCAGCTTAGGTGGGCAGAGCTATGGCTACACCTTC. This codes for CASSLGGQSYGYTF.

This rearrangement joins TRBV5-1 to TRBJ1-5, with D unresolved. The CDR3 totals 14 residues. Germline-derived CDR1 and CDR2 are SGHRS and YFSETQ. Trimming shortened V by 4 bases and J by 2 bases, and 10 bases separated the two germline ends. The CDR3 sequence: CASSPTEGNQPQHF. The CDR3 nucleotides are TGCGCCAGCAGCCCGACGGAGGGCAATCAGCCCCAGCATTTT. The full variable domain, in which reference TRBV5-1 and TRBJ1-5 provide the parts outside the CDR3, is KAGVTQTPRYLIKTRGQQVTLSCSPISGHRSVSWYQQTPGQGLQFLFEYFSETQRNKGNFPGRFSGRQFSNSRSEMNVSTLELGDSALYLCASSPTEGNQPQHFGDGTRLSIL.

In its sample, this clonotype was seen many times. V and J are TRBV12-3 or TRBV12-4 and TRBJ2-1; D is ambiguous. This CDR3 contains 14 residues. Trimming cost V 3 bases and J 2 bases, with 8 bases left between them. The chain's CDR3 is CASSLRRTYNEQFF. CDR3 DNA: TGTGCCAGCAGTTTGCGGAGAACCTACAATGAGCAGTTCTTC.